A single sample gave rise to the 6 T cell receptor beta chains below, sequenced in a study of T cell responses to AZD1222 COVID-19 vaccine (dated by TCRdb to the early 2020s). Libraries were prepared through the immunoSEQ multiplex PCR assay. Held by TCRdb, this immuneACCESS table contains in-frame sequences only and omits some clones. Under half of the omission traces to an unresolved V gene where checked; the cause of the rest is unknown. Counted in this sample were 90,000 to 100,000 clones; roughly nine tenths of them appeared once. Roughly 2.9% of the sample is in the top ten clones. The sample's time point label, decoded: baseline before first vaccination. This specimen was peripheral blood, taken on day 0 of AZD1222 vaccination. All receptors come from an adult in good health.

This chain uses TRBV11-3 with TRBJ2-6; 8 nucleotides line up with TRBD2. Unmatched junction bases numbered 10, after V lost 5 bases and J lost 1 base. From germline, CDR1 is SGHNT and CDR2 YENEEA. CDR3 size: 18 residues. This chain's CDR3 is CASSPRSGGGSGANVLTF. CDR3 DNA sequence: TGTGCCAGCAGCCCAAGGAGCGGGGGAGGATCTGGGGCCAACGTCCTGACTTTC. Variable domain in full (rest from reference TRBV11-3 and TRBJ2-6): EAGVVQSPRYKIIEKKQPVAFWCNPISGHNTLYWYLQNLGQGPELLIRYENEEAVDDSQLPKDRFSAERLKGVDSTLKIQPAELGDSAVYLCASSPRSGGGSGANVLTFGAGSRLTVL.

The genes are TRBV7-6 and TRBJ2-7, with TRBD2 as a possible D gene (5 bases). CDR3 length: 13 amino acids. Germline loops: CDR1 SGHVS, CDR2 FNYEAQ. V lost 4 bases, J lost 7 bases, and 14 bases lay in between. The CDR3 DNA sequence: TGTGCCAGCAGCTCCTACAGAGGGTGGGAGCAGTACTTC. It is translated as CASSSYRGWEQYF.

Comments on this clone: One end of the junction fails to match germline, which may point to a read error. This rearrangement joins TRBV5-1 to TRBJ1-2, with D tentatively TRBD1 (5 bases). Germline CDR1 and CDR2: SGHRS and YFSETQ. The CDR3 sequence is 15 residues long. CDR3 region: CASRTKGISNYGYTF. In DNA, the CDR3 is TGTGCCAGCAGGACTAAGGGGATCTCTAACTATGGCTACACCTTC.

The chain uses TRBV15 and TRBJ2-7; D is possibly TRBD1 or TRBD2 (5 bases each). The CDR3 is made up of 16 amino acids. Germline V gene data show CDR1 as LNHNV and CDR2 as YYDKDF (reference sequence). Trimming pared 0 bases from V and 0 bases from J, leaving 12 bases between. The CDR3 nucleotides are TGTGCCACCAGCAGAGATTTTTGGGGGAGCTCCTACGAGCAGTACGTC. Translated, it gives CATSRDFWGSSYEQYV.

This rearrangement joins TRBV4-1 to TRBJ2-3; D gene uncertain. The CDR3 has 13 amino acids. Germline assignment: CDR1 MGHRA and CDR2 YSYEKL. V was pared by 3 bases and J by 3 bases, with 7 bases between. The CDR3 bases are TGCGCCAGCAGCCAGGGTAGTACAGATACGCAGTATTTT. This sequence encodes CASSQGSTDTQYF.

The genes are TRBV7-2 and TRBJ2-7; D gene ambiguous. Germline values: CDR1 SGHTA, CDR2 FQGNSA. The CDR3 is made up of 12 amino acids. V was clipped by 8 bases and J by 2 bases, with 10 bases between them. The CDR3 DNA sequence: TGTGCCAGCTGGAACAGTCCCTACGAGCAGTACTTC. Protein sequence: CASWNSPYEQYF.